These 23 T cell receptor beta chains share one sample of origin, sequenced in a study of blood T cell repertoires in COVID-19. Repertoires were generated with immunoSEQ multiplex PCR, while TCRdb's copy carries only in-frame clones and drops some. The sample comprises about 48,000 clones, 90% of which are singletons, and approximately 4.9% rests with the top ten. The specimen was peripheral blood. These receptors were obtained from an older man with acute or convalescent COVID-19.

The chain links TRBV5-1 to TRBJ2-1; 11 nucleotides line up with TRBD2. Germline V gene lookup returns CDR1 SGHRS and CDR2 YFSETQ. CDR3 size: 19 residues. Trimming at V came to 4 bases and at J to 0 bases, leaving 12 bases not matched to a gene. The CDR3 coding sequence is TGCGCCAGCAGCCCTCGACCGGGACTAGCGGAAAGCTCCTACAATGAGCAGTTCTTC. Encoded protein: CASSPRPGLAESSYNEQFF.

The V call is TRBV18, the J call TRBJ2-1; 8 bases are a match to TRBD1. CDR3 length equals 15 residues. Looked up from germline, CDR1 is KGHSH and CDR2 is LQKENI. V gave up 3 bases and J gave up 8 bases; unmatched junction bases: 9. The CDR3 coding sequence is TGTGCCAGCTCACCGGCCTGGGACAGGATGGATGAGCAGTTCTTC. It is translated as CASSPAWDRMDEQFF.

Points on this clone: The germline gene is not matched at one end of the junction; a read error may be the cause. The chain carries TRBV7-7 and TRBJ2-2, with 9 bases lining up with TRBD1. Germline CDR1 and CDR2: SSHAT and FNYEAQ (reference sequence). CDR3 length equals 16 residues. Here the CDR3 reads CASSPIGTGYTGELFF. CDR3 DNA: TGTGCTAGCAGCCCCATTGGGACAGGGTACACCGGGGAGCTGTTTTTT.

The chain is built from TRBV18 and TRBJ2-1, with 9 bases aligning to TRBD1. Germline V gene lookup returns CDR1 KGHSH and CDR2 LQKENI. V gave up 6 bases and J gave up 7 bases; unmatched junction bases: 10. The CDR3 contains 15 residues. CDR3 coding DNA: TGTGCCAGCTCGCAACCGGGACAGGGAGGTAATGAGCAGTTCTTC. Its translation is CASSQPGQGGNEQFF.

This clone came up once. This sequence joins TRBV6-5 and TRBJ2-7; TRBD1 matches at 11 bases. The J segment lost 6 bases and the V segment lost 6 bases, leaving 4 bases of the junction unmatched. Germline CDR1 and CDR2: MNHEY and SVGAGI. The CDR3 runs 13 residues. For the CDR3, the DNA is TGTGCCAGCAGAGCCGGGACAGGGGGCGAGCAGTACTTC. Protein product: CASRAGTGGEQYF.

In this sample, this clone turned up a few times. The V and J genes are TRBV6-6 and TRBJ1-1, with a possible D match to TRBD1 (6 bases). Trimming removed 4 bases from V and 4 bases from J, with 16 bases in between. CDR1 and CDR2 (germline): MNHNY, SVGAGI (reference sequence). The CDR3 is 15 amino acids. This chain's CDR3 is CASSSGRGRSTEAFF. In nucleotides, the CDR3 is TGTGCCAGCAGTTCAGGGCGGGGGCGCAGCACTGAAGCTTTCTTT.

The V call is TRBV5-4, the J call TRBJ1-2; D perhaps matches TRBD1 (5 bases). The length of the CDR3 is 14 residues. Trimming pared 0 bases from V and 6 bases from J, leaving 12 bases between. The germline CDR1 and CDR2 sequences are SGHNT and YYREEE (reference sequence). CDR3 coding DNA: TGTGCCAGCAGCTTGGATGGCAGGGCAGATGGCTACACCTTC. As protein: CASSLDGRADGYTF.

The genes are TRBV5-5 and TRBJ2-1; tentatively, D is TRBD2 (5 bases). The CDR3 extends over 16 amino acids. Germline CDR1 and CDR2: SGHKS and YYEKEE (reference sequence). Trimming took off 2 bases at V and 0 bases at J, with 12 bases between the two ends. Here the CDR3 reads CASSLVLGGSYNEQFF. CDR3 bases: TGTGCCAGCAGCTTAGTGCTTGGAGGCTCCTACAATGAGCAGTTCTTC. Supplemented by reference TRBV5-5 and TRBJ2-1, the full variable domain reads DAGVTQSPTHLIKTRGQQVTLRCSPISGHKSVSWYQQVLGQGPQFIFQYYEKEERGRGNFPDRFSARQFPNYSSELNVNALLLGDSALYLCASSLVLGGSYNEQFFGPGTRLTVL.

This clone was picked up a small number of times. V gene TRBV13 combines with J gene TRBJ1-1, with TRBD1 identical over 8 bases. Germline CDR1 is PRHDT and CDR2 is FYEKMQ (reference sequence). Losses at the gene ends were 1 base for V and 11 bases for J; bases not matched to a gene: 12. This CDR3 region has 15 residues. CDR3 in amino acids: CASSLARDRSPPAFF. CDR3 coding DNA: TGTGCCAGCAGCTTAGCGAGGGACAGGAGCCCTCCGGCTTTCTTT. Full variable domain (remainder filled in from reference TRBV13 and TRBJ1-1): AAGVIQSPRHLIKEKRETATLKCYPIPRHDTVYWYQQGPGQDPQFLISFYEKMQSDKGSIPDRFSAQQFSDYHSELNMSSLELGDSALYFCASSLARDRSPPAFFGQGTRLTVV.

This sequence joins TRBV6-6 and TRBJ2-7; the D gene is possibly TRBD2 (6 bases). CDR3 length: 12 amino acids. The germline gives CDR1 MNHNY, CDR2 SVGAGI (reference sequence). Between the trimmed V and J ends, which lost 6 bases and 7 bases, there was a span of 13 bases. CDR3 bases: TGTGCCAGCAGCCCTCACGGGGGAGAGCAGTACTTC. Translating it yields CASSPHGGEQYF.

This rearrangement joins TRBV9 to TRBJ2-2; D is undetermined. The germline V and J ends were trimmed by 1 base and 0 bases, with 4 bases remaining between them. This CDR3 is built from 14 residues. In germline, CDR1 is SGDLS, CDR2 YYNGEE. The CDR3 DNA sequence: TGTGCCAGCAGCGTAAACACGAACACCGGGGAGCTGTTTTTT. Translating it yields CASSVNTNTGELFF.

V gene TRBV9 combines with J gene TRBJ2-7; D perhaps matches TRBD1 (6 bases). Germline V lookup: CDR1 SGDLS, CDR2 YYNGEE. The germline V and J ends were trimmed by 7 bases and 3 bases, with 14 bases remaining between them. This CDR3 has 13 amino acids. The CDR3: CASGVGAGYEQYF. The CDR3 coding sequence is TGTGCCAGCGGAGTGGGGGCCGGCTACGAGCAGTACTTC.

The chain employs TRBV19 and TRBJ2-2, with TRBD1 identical over 9 bases. Trimming cost V 6 bases and J 0 bases; bases outside gene matches: 8. Germline CDR1 LNHDA, CDR2 SQIVND (reference sequence). The CDR3 covers 17 residues. The CDR3 nucleotides read TGTGCCAGTAGGCACTCACAGGGGGCGGCGAACACCGGGGAGCTGTTTTTT. It specifies CASRHSQGAANTGELFF.

The chain joins TRBV28 to TRBJ2-5, with D possibly being TRBD2 (6 bases). Germline values: CDR1 MDHEN, CDR2 SYDVKM. There are 15 residues in the CDR3. V lost 2 bases to trimming and J lost 5 bases, with 15 bases between them. The CDR3 is CASSLEGRAGETQYF. DNA for the CDR3: TGTGCCAGCAGTTTAGAGGGCAGGGCGGGGGAGACCCAGTACTTC.

The rearrangement joins TRBV5-4 to TRBJ1-2, with D perhaps TRBD1 (6 bases). The V and J ends lost 5 bases and 2 bases respectively, with 10 bases between them. Germline values: CDR1 SGHNT, CDR2 YYREEE (reference sequence). The CDR3 has 13 amino acids. The chain's CDR3 is CASRLRGNYGYTF. The CDR3 DNA sequence: TGTGCCAGCAGACTCAGGGGAAACTATGGCTACACCTTC.

The chain employs TRBV5-1 and TRBJ1-1; no definite D call. Trimming cost V 0 bases and J 2 bases, with 8 bases left between them. The CDR3 totals 14 residues. Germline V gene data show CDR1 as SGHRS and CDR2 as YFSETQ. CDR3 in amino acids: CASSLAVANTEAFF. The CDR3, as DNA: TGCGCCAGCAGCTTGGCCGTAGCTAACACTGAAGCTTTCTTT.

This chain uses TRBV6-6 with TRBJ2-3; 7 positions agree with TRBD2. V trimming: 6 bases; J trimming: 7 bases; junction bases outside the gene matches: 16. This CDR3 spans 16 amino acids. Germline V gene data show CDR1 as MNHNY and CDR2 as SVGAGI (reference sequence). DNA for the CDR3: TGTGCCAGCAGACCTGGGGGAGGGGCGTCAATGAATACGCAGTATTTT. As protein: CASRPGGGASMNTQYF.

This chain links TRBV7-8 with TRBJ1-5; a weak D match, TRBD1 (6 bases). The CDR3 has 16 amino acids. Trimming stripped 2 bases from V and 3 bases from J, with 14 bases between. From germline, CDR1 is SGHVS and CDR2 FQNEAQ. DNA of the CDR3: TGTGCCAGCAGCTTATTTACAAACAGGGCCAATCAGCCCCAGCATTTT. Amino acids: CASSLFTNRANQPQHF.

Turning to this clone: Distinct nucleotide sequences in the sample also encode this CDR3. The rearrangement links TRBV9 to TRBJ2-5, with TRBD2 matching over 7 bases. The junction had 1 base not matched to a gene; V was cut back by 3 bases and J by 5 bases. CDR1 SGDLS and CDR2 YYNGEE come from the germline V gene. The CDR3 totals 12 residues. Here the CDR3 DNA reads TGTGCCAGCAGCGCGGGAGGTGAGACCCAGTACTTC. Its protein is CASSAGGETQYF. The whole variable domain, filled in from reference TRBV9 and TRBJ2-5, reads DSGVTQTPKHLITATGQRVTLRCSPRSGDLSVYWYQQSLDQGLQFLIQYYNGEERAKGNILERFSAQQFPDLHSELNLSSLELGDSALYFCASSAGGETQYFGPGTRLLVL.

The chain carries TRBV2 and TRBJ2-1; D is perhaps TRBD2 (6 bases). V lost 6 bases and J 6 bases, leaving 21 bases between the germline ends. CDR1 is SNHLY and CDR2 is FYNNEI in the germline V gene. This CDR3 has 16 amino acids. The CDR3 protein is CASRDIAGPITNEQFF. As DNA, the CDR3 is TGTGCCAGCAGGGACATCGCGGGGCCTATCACCAATGAGCAGTTCTTC.

This clone was detected a few times. The V and J genes are TRBV30 and TRBJ2-6; D might be TRBD2 (6 bases). The CDR3 spans 16 residues. The V gene lost 4 bases and the J gene lost 0 bases, with 13 bases spanning the gap. CDR1 and CDR2 from the germline V gene are GTSNPN and SVGIG (reference sequence). The CDR3 DNA sequence: TGTGCCTGGAATCGGGAGAGACACTCTGGGGCCAACGTCCTGACTTTC. Protein sequence: CAWNRERHSGANVLTF. The full variable domain, in which reference TRBV30 and TRBJ2-6 provide the parts outside the CDR3, is SQTIHQWPATLVQPVGSPLSLECTVEGTSNPNLYWYRQAAGRGLQLLFYSVGIGQISSEVPQNLSASRPQDRQFILSSKKLLLSDSGFYLCAWNRERHSGANVLTFGAGSRLTVL.

CDR3 in DNA: TGTGCCAGCAGCTCCCTCCCGGAGGAGCGTAATGGCTACACCTTC. Translation: CASSSLPEERNGYTF. J is TRBJ1-2 and V is TRBV7-6; D not resolved. The V gene's germline CDR1 is SGHVS and CDR2 FNYEAQ. The CDR3 is made up of 15 amino acids. The V end was cut by 4 bases, the J end by 6 bases, with 18 bases between.

J is TRBJ2-3 and V is TRBV5-1; no clear D gene. Deletions cut 2 bases from V and 3 bases from J, with 4 bases between. The germline CDR1 and CDR2 sequences are SGHRS and YFSETQ. The CDR3 length is 12 residues. CDR3 amino acids: CASSFNTDTQYF. CDR3 sequence (DNA): TGCGCCAGCAGCTTTAATACAGATACGCAGTATTTT. The whole variable domain, remainder taken from reference TRBV5-1 and TRBJ2-3, is KAGVTQTPRYLIKTRGQQVTLSCSPISGHRSVSWYQQTPGQGLQFLFEYFSETQRNKGNFPGRFSGRQFSNSRSEMNVSTLELGDSALYLCASSFNTDTQYFGPGTRLTVL.